A selection of T cell receptor beta chains follows, all from one sample in a study of blood T cell repertoires in COVID-19. Sequencing was performed with immunoSEQ multiplex PCR; in TCRdb, only in-frame clones are kept and a portion is missing. Among 470,000 or so clones listed, about 89% were seen once. Sequencing was carried out using peripheral blood. Receptors originate from a woman aged 30 to 39 with acute or convalescent COVID-19. Each CDR3 is given without its conserved first and last residue. A row's size may be missing; if present it is once, few, many or a size class.

TRBV9	TRBJ2-5	-	ASSVEGREGETQY
TRBV6-5	TRBJ1-2	-	ASRTGESYGYT
TRBV19	TRBJ1-1	-	ASTIQGGLTEAF
TRBV29-1	TRBJ2-3	-	SVGDWGTSGTDTQY
TRBV6-5	TRBJ2-3	-	ASSYGAAITDTQY
TRBV3-1/TRBV3-2	TRBJ1-3	few	ASSQKLLSGAGNTIY
TRBV6-5	TRBJ1-1	-	ASNLKRTGGAGAF
TRBV9	TRBJ2-3	-	ASSVPGVDTQY
TRBV3-1/TRBV3-2	TRBJ1-5	-	ASSQTGLDQPQH
TRBV10-3	TRBJ2-7	-	AISGTGKTGIYEQY
TRBV30	TRBJ1-1	-	AWSGFSLTEAF
TRBV4-1	TRBJ2-3	-	ASSQGRETDTQY
TRBV7-6	TRBJ1-6	-	ASSSRTGWNSPLH
TRBV9	TRBJ1-3	-	ASSVDEQTIY
TRBV7-9	TRBJ1-4	-	ASSKTEGNEKLF
TRBV24-1	TRBJ2-5	-	ATSDPTGGGETQY
TRBV7-7	TRBJ2-7	-	ASSLQQGEAYEQY
TRBV11-2	TRBJ1-2	-	ASSLDQGSGGYT
TRBV14	TRBJ2-1	once	ASSQDPVSSSYNEQF
TRBV6-2/TRBV6-3	TRBJ2-4	-	ASSSSPGLAKNIQY
TRBV5-8	TRBJ2-5	-	ASSLGTGQETQY
TRBV9	TRBJ2-5	-	ASGVFPQDGETQY
TRBV20-1	TRBJ2-1	-	SALRGGEQF
TRBV6-5	TRBJ2-7	-	ASSIATGSSYEQY
TRBV6-5	TRBJ1-3	-	ASRALRYGNTIY
TRBV4-2	TRBJ2-3	-	ASSAPASGGDTDTQY
TRBV9	TRBJ2-5	once	ASSPSGGDQY
TRBV24-1	TRBJ2-2	-	ATSDWETGNTGELF
TRBV7-2	TRBJ2-7	-	ASSLKGTGHYEQY
TRBV3-1/TRBV3-2	TRBJ2-5	-	ASSGLLAGLETQY
TRBV28	TRBJ2-7	-	ASSLGRGGYEQY
TRBV2	TRBJ1-1	-	ASSDLGTGRSSDTEAF
TRBV7-9	TRBJ1-1	few	ASHRGDSEAF
TRBV9	TRBJ2-2	few	ASSPRGGSAELF
TRBV6-5	TRBJ1-2	-	ASSYSFGQGAVGYT
TRBV6-6	TRBJ2-1	-	ASSYFPDNEQF
TRBV5-1	TRBJ1-4	many	ASSLSTGVGEKLF
TRBV6-5	TRBJ1-5	-	ASSYSDRVGQPQH
TRBV11-2	TRBJ1-1	once	ASTRTLDRGEAF
TRBV30	TRBJ1-4	-	AWSRTETNEKLF
TRBV6-2/TRBV6-3	TRBJ1-6	-	ASSFNMISPLH
TRBV5-4	TRBJ2-7	once	ASSFGGGAVEQY
TRBV7-6	TRBJ1-2	-	ASSPQGATFSYT
TRBV27	TRBJ1-6	-	ASHRTGADYNSPLH
TRBV4-2	TRBJ2-3	-	ASSQGGRVTDTQY
TRBV9	TRBJ1-5	once	ASSAGQGPRQPQH
TRBV6-4	TRBJ2-7	-	ASSPRDRKPRSYEQY
TRBV19	TRBJ2-3	-	ASSVPGLAISDTQY
TRBV7-2	TRBJ2-7	once	ASSLTGTGGYEQY
TRBV6-6	TRBJ1-4	-	ASSDDREKLF
TRBV28	TRBJ2-2	-	ASSLRTGGGRTGELF
TRBV15	TRBJ2-1	-	ATSKAGGSYNEQF
TRBV30	TRBJ2-5	once	AWSVLFLQGETQY